The 8 T cell receptor beta chains reported below all come from one sample, sequenced in a study of memory CD4+ T cells and cytomegalovirus serostatus. Single viable CD3+CD4+CD8-CD45RO+ cells were sorted as the memory CD4+ T cells. The protocol was immunoSEQ multiplex PCR, while the TCRdb copy is restricted to in-frame clones and leaves out a portion. The sample consists of nearly 60,000 clones, approximately 78% of them appearing once. Sequencing was carried out using memory CD4+ T cells from blood. The receptors were gathered from an adult in good health and CMV-seronegative.

This clone was observed a few times. The gene calls are TRBV9 and TRBJ2-7, with D possibly being TRBD1 or TRBD2 (5 bases each). Trimming left V 4 bases short and J 0 bases short, with 11 bases between. This CDR3 is built from 14 residues. Germline CDR1 and CDR2: SGDLS and YYNGEE. CDR3: CASSPPGSSYEQYF. CDR3 bases: TGTGCCAGCAGCCCCCCAGGGAGCTCCTACGAGCAGTACTTC.

The chain employs TRBV27 and TRBJ1-5; D call uncertain. Trimming pared 3 bases from V and 3 bases from J, leaving 6 bases between. Germline lookup yields CDR1 MNHEY and CDR2 SMNVEV (reference sequence). This CDR3 has 13 amino acids. As DNA, the CDR3 is TGTGCCAGCAGTTTTGGGGTCAATCAGCCCCAGCATTTT. Translation: CASSFGVNQPQHF.

V usage is TRBV6-6 and J usage is TRBJ2-2; 8 nucleotides match TRBD1. The CDR3 runs 16 residues. V shed 5 bases, J shed 7 bases, and the junction held 12 bases outside the gene matches. Germline CDR1 MNHNY, CDR2 SVGAGI (reference sequence). As DNA, the CDR3 is TGTGCCAGCAGTCACGGACAGGGTTGGAGTATCGGGGAGCTGTTTTTT. It yields the protein CASSHGQGWSIGELFF.

The V call is TRBV2, the J call TRBJ1-2; D call uncertain. The length of the CDR3 is 15 residues. The germline CDR1 and CDR2 sequences are SNHLY and FYNNEI. Trimming left V 8 bases short and J 3 bases short, with 19 bases between. The CDR3 loop reads CASFLDGRSDYGYTF. CDR3 DNA sequence: TGTGCCAGCTTTTTGGACGGTAGAAGCGACTATGGCTACACCTTC.

The chain has TRBV15 and TRBJ2-1; 12 nucleotides align to TRBD2. CDR1 is LNHNV, CDR2 YYDKDF, per germline (reference sequence). There are 20 residues in the CDR3. V shed 0 bases, J shed 9 bases, and the junction held 18 bases outside the gene matches. The CDR3: CATSRDFPRPTSGRGGEQFF. The DNA for the CDR3 is TGTGCCACCAGCAGAGATTTTCCACGCCCGACTAGCGGGAGAGGGGGTGAGCAGTTCTTC.

In its sample, this clone was seen a few times. The V gene is TRBV27, the J gene TRBJ1-1; D is uncertain. This CDR3 is 13 amino acids long. Germline values: CDR1 MNHEY, CDR2 SMNVEV (reference sequence). V gave up 4 bases and J gave up 2 bases, with 8 bases separating them. CDR3 sequence reads: CASSYRTNTEAFF. In nucleotides, the CDR3 is TGTGCCAGCAGTTACAGAACAAACACTGAAGCTTTCTTT.

The chain couples TRBV6-1 to TRBJ2-3; D is possibly TRBD2 (5 bases). V was pared by 4 bases and J by 6 bases, with 17 bases between. CDR1 and CDR2 from the germline V gene are MNHNS and SASEGT. The CDR3 sequence is 15 residues long. CDR3 loop: CASSAKGSPRDTQYF. CDR3 DNA: TGTGCCAGCAGTGCAAAAGGGAGTCCTCGGGATACGCAGTATTTT.

The chain couples TRBV29-1 to TRBJ2-1; 8 nucleotides match TRBD2. Germline loops: CDR1 SQVTM, CDR2 ANQGSEA. This CDR3 has 17 amino acids. The ends lost 3 bases at V and 6 bases at J; junction bases unmatched: 16. CDR3 amino acids: CSVEIAGRFFSFNEQFF. CDR3 sequence (DNA): TGCAGCGTTGAGATAGCGGGAAGGTTCTTTTCGTTCAATGAGCAGTTCTTC.